Following are 24 T cell receptor beta chains from one sample sequenced in a study of memory CD4+ T cells and cytomegalovirus serostatus. Method: immunoSEQ multiplex PCR; TCRdb's copy keeps in-frame clones and lacks some. In the table there are 50,000 to 75,000 clones, 82% of which are singletons. Single viable CD3+CD4+CD8-CD45RO+ cells were sorted as the memory CD4+ T cells. Input material: memory CD4+ T cells from blood. The receptors originated from an adult in good health and CMV-seronegative.

The V and J genes are TRBV19 and TRBJ2-2; the match to TRBD2 covers 11 bases. The CDR3 has 15 amino acids. V gave up 7 bases and J gave up 4 bases; unmatched junction bases: 5. Germline CDR1 is LNHDA and CDR2 is SQIVND (reference sequence). CDR3 in amino acids: CASTELAGVTGELFF. In DNA form, the CDR3 reads TGTGCCAGTACTGAACTAGCGGGAGTCACCGGGGAGCTGTTTTTT.

This sequence joins TRBV11-1 and TRBJ2-7; D remains unclear. The V gene's germline CDR1 is SGHAT and CDR2 FQDESV (reference sequence). V was cut by 7 bases and J by 4 bases, with 11 bases left in between. The CDR3 runs to 12 residues. CDR3 region: CASTLPGYEQYF. The CDR3 DNA reads TGTGCCAGCACCCTCCCCGGGTACGAGCAGTACTTC.

V gene TRBV7-9 combines with J gene TRBJ1-2; no reliable D call. V lost 5 bases, J lost 8 bases, and 24 bases lay in between. This CDR3 contains 16 residues. Germline CDR1 SEHNR, CDR2 FQNEAQ (reference sequence). The CDR3 nucleotides are TGTGCCAGCAGCCCCCCCCGGGCGGTGGGTATTAAGGGCTACACCTTC. It translates to CASSPPRAVGIKGYTF.

The chain couples TRBV4-2 to TRBJ2-2; 7 bases fit TRBD2. Trimming took 2 bases from V and 1 from J; bases not matched to a gene: 7. Germline CDR1 is LGHNA and CDR2 is YNFKEQ. CDR3 length equals 17 residues. Written as DNA, the CDR3 is TGTGCCAGCAGCCAACCGGGTGGCGGGGGGAACACCGGGGAGCTGTTTTTT. Protein sequence: CASSQPGGGGNTGELFF.

The chain joins TRBV7-9 to TRBJ2-1; D unresolved. V shed 4 bases and J shed 4 bases, with 11 bases lying between them. The CDR3 extends over 14 amino acids. Germline assignment: CDR1 SEHNR and CDR2 FQNEAQ (reference sequence). CDR3 amino acids: CASSSAGRYNEQFF. DNA of the CDR3: TGTGCCAGCAGCTCAGCCGGACGGTACAATGAGCAGTTCTTC.

This chain connects TRBV12-5 to TRBJ1-6, with TRBD1 matching 7 bases. This CDR3 contains 16 residues. Per the germline V gene, CDR1 is LGHNT and CDR2 is FRNRAP. The V and J ends lost 6 bases and 7 bases, in that order; junction bases with no gene match: 12. The CDR3: CASGRNSGGWNSPLHF. The CDR3 coding sequence is TGTGCTAGTGGCCGTAATTCAGGGGGTTGGAATTCACCCCTCCACTTT.

The chain joins TRBV18 to TRBJ2-3; D unclear. This CDR3 region has 12 residues. The V end lost 3 bases, the J end lost 6 bases, and 7 bases lay between the germline ends. The V gene's germline CDR1 is KGHSH and CDR2 LQKENI. The CDR3 loop is CASSPPADTQYF. DNA of the CDR3: TGTGCCAGCTCACCCCCGGCGGATACGCAGTATTTT.

This sequence joins TRBV6-6 and TRBJ2-3, with 8 bases matching TRBD2. CDR3 size: 15 residues. From germline, CDR1 is MNHNY and CDR2 SVGAGI (reference sequence). The V segment lost 5 bases and the J segment 3 bases; nucleotides outside the gene matches: 7. CDR3 residues: CASSQAGVRTDTQYF. As DNA, the CDR3 is TGTGCCAGCAGTCAAGCGGGAGTCCGGACAGATACGCAGTATTTT.

The chain combines TRBV2 with TRBJ2-1; 12 positions match TRBD2. The length of the CDR3 is 16 residues. V lost 4 bases to trimming and J lost 6 bases; unmatched junction nucleotides: 7. Germline lookup yields CDR1 SNHLY and CDR2 FYNNEI. The CDR3 bases are TGTGCCAGCAGTGCCCGGCGACTAGCGGGAGTCAATGAGCAGTTCTTC. It encodes CASSARRLAGVNEQFF.

V and J are TRBV7-3 and TRBJ2-1, with D perhaps TRBD1 or TRBD2 (5 bases each). Per germline, CDR1 SGHTA and CDR2 FQGTGA. The CDR3 extends over 15 amino acids. Trimming stripped 2 bases from V and 0 bases from J, with 8 bases between. DNA for the CDR3: TGTGCCAGCAGCTTATTGGGGGTCTCCTACAATGAGCAGTTCTTC. As protein: CASSLLGVSYNEQFF.

This chain links TRBV30 with TRBJ2-1; 8 nucleotides align to TRBD2. From germline, CDR1 is GTSNPN and CDR2 SVGIG (reference sequence). V trimming: 0 bases; J trimming: 4 bases; junction bases outside the gene matches: 2. The CDR3 is made up of 14 amino acids. CDR3 sequence (DNA): TGTGCCTGGAGTGTGCGGGGGGCTTACAATGAGCAGTTCTTC. This gives the protein CAWSVRGAYNEQFF.

V gene TRBV15 combines with J gene TRBJ2-7, with D maybe TRBD2 (6 bases). CDR1 is LNHNV, CDR2 YYDKDF, per germline (reference sequence). Between the trimmed V and J ends, which lost 0 bases and 4 bases, there was a span of 19 bases. CDR3 length equals 17 residues. CDR3 DNA: TGTGCCACCAGCAGAGATGTAGGAGGGCGTGTGGTTTACGAGCAGTACTTC. The encoded protein is CATSRDVGGRVVYEQYF. Using reference TRBV15 and TRBJ2-7 for the parts outside the CDR3, the full variable domain is DAMVIQNPRYQVTQFGKPVTLSCSQTLNHNVMYWYQQKSSQAPKLLFHYYDKDFNNEADTPDNFQSRRPNTSFCFLDIRSPGLGDTAMYLCATSRDVGGRVVYEQYFGPGTRLTVT.

This chain connects TRBV29-1 to TRBJ2-1; 13 nucleotides line up with TRBD2. CDR3 length: 14 residues. Losses at the gene ends were 5 bases for V and 7 bases for J; bases not matched to a gene: 5. In germline, CDR1 is SQVTM, CDR2 ANQGSEA. This chain's CDR3 is CSVPGTSGINEQFF. The CDR3 nucleotides are TGCAGCGTTCCCGGGACTAGCGGGATAAATGAGCAGTTCTTC.

This clone came up a few times. The rearrangement uses TRBV7-3 and TRBJ1-1, with D hard to call. CDR3 size: 13 residues. Trimming removed 5 bases at V and 0 bases at J, with 7 bases between. Per germline, CDR1 SGHTA and CDR2 FQGTGA. The CDR3 loop is CASSRTLNTEAFF. The CDR3 bases are TGTGCCAGCAGCAGAACCTTGAACACTGAAGCTTTCTTT.

CDR3 region: CAISKLTGYGYTF. Here the CDR3 DNA reads TGTGCCATCAGTAAGCTGACAGGCTATGGCTACACCTTC. The rearrangement joins TRBV10-3 to TRBJ1-2, with D perhaps matching TRBD1 (6 bases). The CDR3 has 13 residues. Germline CDR1 reads ENHRY; CDR2 reads SYGVKD. V was cut by 5 bases and J by 4 bases, with 11 bases left in between.

The chain links TRBV25-1 to TRBJ2-6; D remains ambiguous. The germline gives CDR1 MGHDK, CDR2 SYGVNS. V was cut by 3 bases and J by 0 bases, with 9 bases left in between. The CDR3 has 16 amino acids. The chain's CDR3 is CASSDLGFSGANVLTF. In DNA form, the CDR3 reads TGTGCCAGCAGTGACCTTGGCTTCTCTGGGGCCAACGTCCTGACTTTC.

This chain uses TRBV7-9 with TRBJ1-1, with D unclear. V shed 5 bases and J shed 4 bases, with 20 bases lying between them. From germline, CDR1 is SEHNR and CDR2 FQNEAQ (reference sequence). The CDR3 consists of 16 residues. Here the CDR3 reads CASSPDRFTVGTEAFF. The CDR3 DNA is TGTGCCAGCAGCCCAGACCGGTTTACGGTAGGCACTGAAGCTTTCTTT. Filled out from reference TRBV7-9 and TRBJ1-1, the complete variable domain reads DTGVSQNPRHKITKRGQNVTFRCDPISEHNRLYWYRQTLGQGPEFLTYFQNEAQLEKSRLLSDRFSAERPKGSFSTLEIQRTEQGDSAMYLCASSPDRFTVGTEAFFGQGTRLTVV.

The CDR3 nucleotides are TGCGCCAGCAGCTTGAGGGCGGGCCACACAGATACGCAGTATTTT. It encodes CASSLRAGHTDTQYF. J is TRBJ2-3 and V is TRBV5-1, with D maybe TRBD2 (5 bases). This CDR3 has 15 residues. Trimming removed 1 base at V and 2 bases at J, with 11 bases between. The germline CDR1 and CDR2 sequences are SGHRS and YFSETQ.

The chain is built from TRBV7-7 and TRBJ2-5; 9 positions match TRBD2. The CDR3 is 16 amino acids. Per the germline V gene, CDR1 is SSHAT and CDR2 is FNYEAQ (reference sequence). The ends lost 2 bases at V and 1 base at J; junction bases unmatched: 5. For the CDR3, the DNA is TGTGCCAGCAGCTTAATGGGCGGGGGGGTCCAAGAGACCCAGTACTTC. This gives the protein CASSLMGGGVQETQYF.

The rearrangement joins TRBV5-1 to TRBJ2-7; 7 bases are a match to TRBD2. Germline values: CDR1 SGHRS, CDR2 YFSETQ. This CDR3 has 13 residues. The V and J ends lost 0 bases and 6 bases, in that order; junction bases with no gene match: 3. CDR3 protein: CASSLGGEGEQYF. DNA for the CDR3: TGCGCCAGCAGCTTGGGTGGGGAGGGCGAGCAGTACTTC.

The rearrangement links TRBV6-5 to TRBJ2-7; TRBD1 is a possible D gene (6 bases). CDR1 is MNHEY, CDR2 SVGAGI, per germline. Trimming pared 6 bases from V and 3 bases from J, leaving 15 bases between. The length of the CDR3 is 14 residues. The CDR3 region has the DNA TGTGCCAGCAGCCTGACAACAGGGTACTACGAGCAGTACTTC. This translates into CASSLTTGYYEQYF.

This clone occurred once. CDR3 residues: CASSQRGDNVEYF. CDR3 sequence (DNA): TGTGCCAGCAGTCAACGGGGGGACAACGTGGAGTACTTC. This chain uses TRBV7-3 with TRBJ2-7; tentatively, D is TRBD2 (7 bases). CDR3 length: 13 residues. The V end lost 6 bases, the J end lost 11 bases, and 20 bases lay between the germline ends. Germline V gene data show CDR1 as SGHTA and CDR2 as FQGTGA. The whole variable domain, remainder taken from reference TRBV7-3 and TRBJ2-7, is GAGVSQTPSNKVTEKGKYVELRCDPISGHTALYWYRQSLGQGPEFLIYFQGTGAADDSGLPNDRFFAVRPEGSVSTLKIQRTERGDSAVYLCASSQRGDNVEYFGPGTRLTVT.

The rearrangement joins TRBV4-2 to TRBJ2-1; 7 bases map to TRBD1. With V trimmed by 8 bases and J by 7 bases, 2 bases remained unmatched. Per the germline V gene, CDR1 is LGHNA and CDR2 is YNFKEQ. This CDR3 comprises 11 residues. CDR3 DNA: TGTGCCAGCGCACAGGGGAATGAGCAGTTCTTC. It encodes CASAQGNEQFF.

The chain employs TRBV30 and TRBJ2-2; TRBD2 agrees at 13 bases. V gave up 4 bases and J gave up 6 bases; unmatched junction bases: 5. From germline, CDR1 is GTSNPN and CDR2 SVGIG (reference sequence). The CDR3 is 15 amino acids. CDR3 sequence: CAWNLLAGGPGELFF. The CDR3 nucleotides read TGTGCCTGGAATCTACTAGCGGGGGGGCCCGGGGAGCTGTTTTTT.